Following are 5 T cell receptor beta chains from one sample sequenced in a study of identical twins. Each CDR3 protein is one row after TCRdb ran MiXCR on the 5' RACE reads. The sample consists of more than 1.5 million distinct CDR3 sequences, less than 35% of them appearing once. The sequenced sample was cord blood. These receptor sequences come from a newborn girl in good health.

This clonotype was detected ten times or more. The chain combines TRBV20-1 with TRBJ2-7; D not certain. V lost 1 base and J 3 bases, leaving 4 bases between the germline ends. This CDR3 contains 11 residues. Per germline, CDR1 DFQATT and CDR2 SNEGSKA (reference sequence). CDR3 nucleotides: TGCAGTGCTAGAGGGGGCTACGAGCAGTACTTC. It specifies CSARGGYEQYF.

The chain joins TRBV6-1 to TRBJ1-6; D is unclear. Trimming shortened V by 6 bases and J by 4 bases, and 7 bases separated the two germline ends. The CDR3 has 13 amino acids. The germline CDR1 and CDR2 sequences are MNHNS and SASEGT. The CDR3 nucleotides are TGTGCCAGCAGACTAGAGTATAATTCACCCCTCCACTTT. Its protein is CASRLEYNSPLHF.

The chain recombines TRBV20-1 with TRBJ2-1, with D possibly being TRBD1 or TRBD2 (6 bases each). The V end lost 0 bases, the J end lost 7 bases, and 13 bases lay between the germline ends. The CDR3 is 14 amino acids. CDR1 DFQATT and CDR2 SNEGSKA come from the germline V gene (reference sequence). The CDR3 sequence is CSARDTQGRNEQFF. As DNA, the CDR3 is TGCAGTGCTAGAGATACCCAGGGGAGGAATGAGCAGTTCTTC.

For this clonotype: Being one base from a much bigger clone, this may be a read error. The CDR3 protein is CASSRDSVNTEAFF. Here the CDR3 DNA reads TGTGCCAGCAGCCGGGACAGTGTGAACACTGAAGCTTTCTTT. V is TRBV7-9 and J is TRBJ1-1; 7 nucleotides align to TRBD1. The junction had 3 bases not matched to a gene; V was cut back by 5 bases and J by 0 bases. The V gene's germline CDR1 is SEHNR and CDR2 FQNEAQ (reference sequence). This CDR3 contains 14 residues.

The rearrangement links TRBV27 to TRBJ1-1; D is possibly TRBD1 (6 bases). The length of the CDR3 is 15 residues. Trimming removed 0 bases at V and 4 bases at J, with 12 bases between. Germline assignment: CDR1 MNHEY and CDR2 SMNVEV (reference sequence). CDR3 DNA: TGTGCCAGCAGTTTATCCCGTCCAGGGGCCACTGAAGCTTTCTTT. Protein sequence: CASSLSRPGATEAFF.